These 24 T cell receptor beta chains came from one sample sequenced in a study of cytomegalovirus exposure and HLA in healthy donors. The PCR ran on 60 Vbeta and 13 Jbeta primers. Some clones are missing from TCRdb's copy, which holds only in-frame ones; the method was immunoSEQ multiplex PCR. This sample has 50,000 to 70,000 clones, with about 69% found just once. The sample was PBMCs. The receptors were gathered from a man in his forties in good health and CMV-seropositive.

The V gene is TRBV7-9, the J gene TRBJ1-3; possibly TRBD1 for D (5 bases). V dropped 6 bases and J dropped 4 bases, with 25 bases sitting between them. The germline V gene has CDR1 SEHNR and CDR2 FQNEAQ (reference sequence). This CDR3 is built from 18 residues. CDR3 bases: TGTGCCAGCAGTTTGGGTCTAGGGGCTCAACGTTCCGGAAACACCATATATTTT. Protein: CASSLGLGAQRSGNTIYF. The full variable domain, with the rest looked up from reference TRBV7-9 and TRBJ1-3, is DTGVSQNPRHKITKRGQNVTFRCDPISEHNRLYWYRQTLGQGPEFLTYFQNEAQLEKSRLLSDRFSAERPKGSFSTLEIQRTEQGDSAMYLCASSLGLGAQRSGNTIYFGEGSWLTVV.

In its sample, this clone was seen a few times. The chain joins TRBV27 to TRBJ1-1; 7 bases agree with TRBD1. Germline trimming cut 5 bases from V and 6 bases from J; bases unmatched to any gene: 0. This CDR3 region has 11 residues. Germline CDR1 and CDR2: MNHEY and SMNVEV (reference sequence). The CDR3 bases are TGTGCCAGCAGTAGGGGGCCTGAAGCTTTCTTT. As protein: CASSRGPEAFF.

This clone was recorded a few times. The V gene is TRBV10-3, the J gene TRBJ1-2, with a possible D match to TRBD1 (5 bases). V was clipped by 3 bases and J by 4 bases, with 15 bases between them. CDR1 is ENHRY, CDR2 SYGVKD, per germline. The CDR3 extends over 15 amino acids. The CDR3 DNA reads TGTGCCATCAGTGACGTAAGACAGCCTTTCTATGGCTACACCTTC. Translated, it gives CAISDVRQPFYGYTF.

This clone was counted between two and nine times. The rearrangement links TRBV6-1 to TRBJ2-1, with D perhaps matching TRBD1 (7 bases). V was pared by 6 bases and J by 0 bases, with 12 bases between. Germline assignment: CDR1 MNHNS and CDR2 SASEGT. The CDR3 runs 15 residues. CDR3: CASSEQGGSYNEQFF. CDR3 bases: TGTGCCAGCAGCGAGCAGGGGGGCTCCTACAATGAGCAGTTCTTC.

This rearrangement joins TRBV1 to TRBJ2-1; the table's D call, TRBD2, was not checked against the DNA. TRBV1 is a pseudogene locus. The length of the CDR3 is 13 residues. The CDR3: CTSSQVGGNEQFF. For the CDR3, the DNA is TGCACCAGCAGCCAAGTCGGCGGTAATGAGCAGTTCTTC.

This sequence joins TRBV7-9 and TRBJ2-7; 9 bases match TRBD1. The V gene end was trimmed by 4 bases and the J gene end by 2 bases; junction bases not matched to a gene: 3. This CDR3 contains 14 residues. Germline V gives CDR1 SEHNR, CDR2 FQNEAQ (reference sequence). In DNA form, the CDR3 reads TGTGCCAGCAGCTATGGGGACAGGGCCTACGAGCAGTACTTC. Its protein is CASSYGDRAYEQYF.

This clone showed up just a few times. The genes are TRBV19 and TRBJ1-5; D gene unclear. Germline assignment: CDR1 LNHDA and CDR2 SQIVND (reference sequence). Trimming removed 6 bases from V and 4 bases from J, with 10 bases in between. The CDR3 consists of 13 residues. CDR3 DNA: TGTGCCAGTAGGGACTCCTATAATCAGCCCCAGCATTTT. It codes for CASRDSYNQPQHF. Together with reference TRBV19 and TRBJ1-5, the CDR3 gives the full variable domain: DGGITQSPKYLFRKEGQNVTLSCEQNLNHDAMYWYRQDPGQGLRLIYYSQIVNDFQKGDIAEGYSVSREKKESFPLTVTSAQKNPTAFYLCASRDSYNQPQHFGDGTRLSIL.

J is TRBJ1-2 and V is TRBV6-5; D not certain. V was trimmed by 0 bases and J by 6 bases, leaving 11 bases between them. The germline V gene has CDR1 MNHEY and CDR2 SVGAGI. CDR3 length: 14 amino acids. The CDR3 loop is CASSYSGTRHGYTF. For the CDR3, the DNA is TGTGCCAGCAGTTACTCGGGCACCCGGCATGGCTACACCTTC.

DNA of the CDR3: TGTGCCAGCAGCTTAGGGACAGGCTACGAGCAGTACTTC. This encodes CASSLGTGYEQYF. The rearrangement links TRBV7-6 to TRBJ2-7, with 7 positions matching TRBD1. This CDR3 region has 13 residues. The germline gives CDR1 SGHVS, CDR2 FNYEAQ. V lost 1 base to trimming and J lost 3 bases; unmatched junction nucleotides: 0. Together with reference TRBV7-6 and TRBJ2-7, the CDR3 gives the full variable domain: GAGVSQSPRYKVTKRGQDVALRCDPISGHVSLYWYRQALGQGPEFLTYFNYEAQQDKSGLPNDRFSAERPEGSISTLTIQRTEQRDSAMYRCASSLGTGYEQYFGPGTRLTVT.

The chain's CDR3 is CASSYGGRYEQYF. The CDR3 nucleotides are TGTGCCAGCAGTTATGGAGGGCGCTACGAGCAGTACTTC. The chain couples TRBV27 to TRBJ2-7, with a possible D match to TRBD2 (6 bases). The CDR3 totals 13 residues. V was shortened by 4 bases and J by 3 bases, with 10 bases between the two germline ends. Germline V lookup: CDR1 MNHEY, CDR2 SMNVEV (reference sequence).

The chain carries TRBV20-1 and TRBJ2-5, with D unclear. Germline CDR1 and CDR2: DFQATT and SNEGSKA (reference sequence). Trimming cost V 8 bases and J 1 base, with 8 bases left between them. The CDR3 is made up of 11 amino acids. CDR3 nucleotides: TGCAGTATGGCAAGCCAAGAGACCCAGTACTTC. This translates into CSMASQETQYF.

The CDR3 is CASSHTVTFNYGYTF. DNA of the CDR3: TGCGCCAGCAGCCATACTGTGACATTTAACTATGGCTACACCTTC. The chain carries TRBV4-3 and TRBJ1-2, with D unresolved. Per the germline V gene, CDR1 is LGHNA and CDR2 is YSLEER. The CDR3 extends over 15 amino acids. V lost 3 bases and J lost 1, with 12 bases in between.

This clone was detected a few times. V is TRBV11-3 and J is TRBJ1-1; 8 nucleotides line up with TRBD1. CDR1 is SGHNT, CDR2 YENEEA, per germline. The CDR3 length is 13 residues. Trimming took 5 bases from V and 7 from J; bases not matched to a gene: 6. The CDR3, as DNA: TGTGCCAGCAGCCCACAGGGGGGTAGTGAAGCTTTCTTT. It yields the protein CASSPQGGSEAFF. Together with reference TRBV11-3 and TRBJ1-1, the CDR3 gives the full variable domain: EAGVVQSPRYKIIEKKQPVAFWCNPISGHNTLYWYLQNLGQGPELLIRYENEEAVDDSQLPKDRFSAERLKGVDSTLKIQPAELGDSAVYLCASSPQGGSEAFFGQGTRLTVV.

The rearrangement links TRBV10-3 to TRBJ2-7; tentatively, D is TRBD2 (5 bases). V dropped 4 bases and J dropped 7 bases, with 14 bases sitting between them. This CDR3 comprises 13 residues. Germline CDR1 is ENHRY and CDR2 is SYGVKD. CDR3 sequence reads: CAISVDGMGEQYF. CDR3 coding DNA: TGTGCCATCAGTGTTGACGGGATGGGAGAGCAGTACTTC.

The V call is TRBV5-4, the J call TRBJ2-1, with 7 positions matching TRBD1. Germline CDR1 reads SGHNT; CDR2 reads YYREEE (reference sequence). V was clipped by 4 bases and J by 1 base; unmatched bases: 11. The CDR3 is 17 residues long. The CDR3 protein is CASSRYEGARSYNEQFF. Written as DNA, the CDR3 is TGTGCCAGCAGCCGATATGAGGGGGCTAGGTCCTACAATGAGCAGTTCTTC. The variable domain in full, completed from reference TRBV5-4 and TRBJ2-1, reads ETGVTQSPTHLIKTRGQQVTLRCSSQSGHNTVSWYQQALGQGPQFIFQYYREEENGRGNFPPRFSGLQFPNYSSELNVNALELDDSALYLCASSRYEGARSYNEQFFGPGTRLTVL.

There are a few counts of this clone. The chain employs TRBV5-6 and TRBJ2-1; a possible D gene is TRBD2 (6 bases). The CDR3 consists of 13 residues. V gave up 2 bases and J gave up 9 bases, with 12 bases separating them. CDR1 and CDR2 (germline): SGHDT, YYEEEE. This chain's CDR3 is CASSLSAGGEQFF. The CDR3 DNA is TGTGCCAGCAGCTTATCCGCCGGGGGTGAGCAGTTCTTC.

The rearrangement links TRBV6-5 to TRBJ1-2; D perhaps matches TRBD1 (5 bases). V was cut by 7 bases and J by 8 bases, with 17 bases left in between. Germline CDR1 MNHEY, CDR2 SVGAGI. The CDR3 runs to 13 residues. The CDR3 bases are TGTGCCAGCATAGACTCCAGGGCTGGAGGCTACACCTTC. Amino acid sequence: CASIDSRAGGYTF.

This rearrangement joins TRBV2 to TRBJ2-5, with D perhaps matching TRBD2 (6 bases). Germline CDR1 SNHLY, CDR2 FYNNEI. Trimming stripped 8 bases from V and 2 bases from J, with 12 bases between. The CDR3 runs to 13 residues. As DNA, the CDR3 is TGTGCCAGCTCAGGGAGGTCACAAGAGACCCAGTACTTC. Translated: CASSGRSQETQYF.

The CDR3 protein is CASSARLAGSYEQYF. CDR3 nucleotide sequence: TGCGCCAGCAGCGCCAGACTAGCGGGGTCCTACGAGCAGTACTTC. The V gene is TRBV5-1, the J gene TRBJ2-5; TRBD2 matches 11 bases. The better agreement between TRBJ2-7 and the DNA end casts doubt on the J call. CDR3 length: 15 amino acids. Germline CDR1 reads SGHRS; CDR2 reads YFSETQ.

The chain links TRBV4-1 to TRBJ2-5, with 8 bases aligning to TRBD1. Looked up from germline, CDR1 is MGHRA and CDR2 is YSYEKL. This CDR3 spans 14 amino acids. V dropped 4 bases and J dropped 7; count of bases not matched to a gene: 8. The CDR3 here is CASSPTGAKGTQYF. DNA of the CDR3: TGCGCCAGCAGCCCGACAGGGGCGAAGGGGACCCAGTACTTC.

The rearrangement joins TRBV6-5 to TRBJ2-7; TRBD2 matches at 10 bases. Germline CDR1 reads MNHEY; CDR2 reads SVGAGI. CDR3 length: 15 amino acids. V lost 5 bases and J lost 3; bases outside the gene matches: 7. The CDR3 bases are TGTGCCAGCAGTCCCAGCGGGGGGGCCTTCTACGAGCAGTACTTC. Translated: CASSPSGGAFYEQYF.

This sequence joins TRBV29-1 and TRBJ1-2, with D hard to call. V dropped 3 bases and J dropped 8 bases, with 13 bases sitting between them. The CDR3 runs 12 residues. Germline CDR1 SQVTM, CDR2 ANQGSEA. Here the CDR3 reads CSVEEVLGGYTF. The CDR3 coding sequence is TGCAGCGTTGAGGAGGTTCTCGGGGGCTACACCTTC.

This sequence joins TRBV9 and TRBJ1-2; 11 bases map to TRBD1. Germline-derived CDR1 and CDR2 are SGDLS and YYNGEE. V shed 3 bases, J shed 8 bases, and the junction held 9 bases outside the gene matches. The CDR3 runs to 15 residues. DNA of the CDR3: TGTGCCAGCAGCGGTCGGACAGGGGGCGCGAGCGGCTACACCTTC. Residues: CASSGRTGGASGYTF.

This clone was counted a single time. This chain links TRBV5-1 with TRBJ2-1, with TRBD2 matching 12 bases. The CDR3 has 15 residues. Germline trimming cut 3 bases from V and 7 bases from J; bases unmatched to any gene: 5. Germline CDR1 is SGHRS and CDR2 is YFSETQ. CDR3 amino acids: CASSSLAGGRNEQFF. CDR3 DNA: TGCGCCAGCAGCTCACTAGCGGGGGGACGAAATGAGCAGTTCTTC.